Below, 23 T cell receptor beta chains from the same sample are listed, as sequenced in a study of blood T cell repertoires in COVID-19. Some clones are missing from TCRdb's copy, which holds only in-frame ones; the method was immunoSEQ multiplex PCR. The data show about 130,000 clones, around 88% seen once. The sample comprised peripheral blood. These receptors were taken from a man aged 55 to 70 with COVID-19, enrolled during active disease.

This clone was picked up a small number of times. The CDR3 protein is CASSLGSPSTYYGYTF. The CDR3 coding sequence is TGTGCCAGCAGCTTGGGTTCCCCGAGTACCTACTATGGCTACACCTTC. The rearrangement links TRBV5-8 to TRBJ1-2; D ambiguous. Germline V CDR1 and CDR2: SGHTS, YDEGEE. V dropped 0 bases and J dropped 3 bases, with 15 bases sitting between them. CDR3 length equals 16 residues.

This CDR3 reads CSVDARSTDTQYF. CDR3 sequence (DNA): TGCAGCGTTGACGCGAGATCCACAGATACGCAGTATTTT. The chain links TRBV29-1 to TRBJ2-3; D gene unclear. This CDR3 spans 13 amino acids. V gave up 3 bases and J gave up 2 bases, with 9 bases separating them. Per germline, CDR1 SQVTM and CDR2 ANQGSEA.

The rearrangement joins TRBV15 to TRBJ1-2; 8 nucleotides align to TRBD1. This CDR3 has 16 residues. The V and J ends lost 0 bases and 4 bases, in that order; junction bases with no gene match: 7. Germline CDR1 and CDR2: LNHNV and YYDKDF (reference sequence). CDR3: CATSREGQGLGYGYTF. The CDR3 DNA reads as TGTGCCACCAGCAGAGAAGGACAGGGATTGGGCTATGGCTACACCTTC.

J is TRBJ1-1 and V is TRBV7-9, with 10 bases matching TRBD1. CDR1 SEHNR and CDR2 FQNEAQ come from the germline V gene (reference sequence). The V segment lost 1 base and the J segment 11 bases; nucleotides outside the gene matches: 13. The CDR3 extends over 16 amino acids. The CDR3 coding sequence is TGTGCCAGCAGCTTAGGTACCGGGACAGGGGTCGGAAGGGCTTTCTTT. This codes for CASSLGTGTGVGRAFF.

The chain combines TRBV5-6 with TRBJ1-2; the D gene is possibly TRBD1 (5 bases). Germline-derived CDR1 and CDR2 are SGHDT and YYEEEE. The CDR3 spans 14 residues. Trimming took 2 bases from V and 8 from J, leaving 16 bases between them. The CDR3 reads CASSFVSRVYGYTF. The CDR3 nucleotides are TGTGCCAGCAGCTTCGTCAGCAGGGTTTACGGCTACACCTTC.

The CDR3 DNA sequence: TGTGCCAGCAGTGAAACAGGGAACTATGGCTACACCTTC. Its translation: CASSETGNYGYTF. The V call is TRBV2, the J call TRBJ1-2; a possible D gene is TRBD1 (6 bases). V was cut by 2 bases and J by 2 bases, with 6 bases left in between. This CDR3 has 13 residues. CDR1 and CDR2 from the germline V gene are SNHLY and FYNNEI.

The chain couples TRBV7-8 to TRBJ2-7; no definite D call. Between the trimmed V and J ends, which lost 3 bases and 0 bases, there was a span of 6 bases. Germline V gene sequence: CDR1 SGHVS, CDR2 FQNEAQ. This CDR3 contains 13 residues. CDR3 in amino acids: CASSLQVSYEQYF. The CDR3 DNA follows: TGTGCCAGCAGCTTGCAGGTCTCCTACGAGCAGTACTTC. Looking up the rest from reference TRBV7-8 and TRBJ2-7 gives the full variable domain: GAGVSQSPRYKVAKRGQDVALRCDPISGHVSLFWYQQALGQGPEFLTYFQNEAQLDKSGLPSDRFFAERPEGSVSTLKIQRTQQEDSAVYLCASSLQVSYEQYFGPGTRLTVT.

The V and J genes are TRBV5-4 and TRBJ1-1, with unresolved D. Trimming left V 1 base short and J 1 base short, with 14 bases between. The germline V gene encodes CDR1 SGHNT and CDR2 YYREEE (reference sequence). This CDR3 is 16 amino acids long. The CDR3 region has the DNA TGTGCCAGCAGCTTGCTACCGGAGGGTCGGAACACTGAAGCTTTCTTT. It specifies CASSLLPEGRNTEAFF.

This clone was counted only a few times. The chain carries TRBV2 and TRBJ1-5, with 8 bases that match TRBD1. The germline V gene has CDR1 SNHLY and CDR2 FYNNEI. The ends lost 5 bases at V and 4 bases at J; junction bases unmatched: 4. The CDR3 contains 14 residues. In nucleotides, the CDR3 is TGTGCCAGCAGTTTGCAGGGGGCTAATCAGCCCCAGCATTTT. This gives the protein CASSLQGANQPQHF.

As DNA, the CDR3 is TGCGCCAGCAGCCAGGGACAGGGGACGGATGAGCAGTTCTTC. Protein sequence: CASSQGQGTDEQFF. This chain uses TRBV4-3 with TRBJ2-1, with 10 bases lining up with TRBD1. From germline, CDR1 is LGHNA and CDR2 YSLEER. This CDR3 region has 14 residues. V lost 3 bases and J lost 8; bases outside the gene matches: 4.

In DNA form, the CDR3 reads TGTGCCAGCAGCTCAGGTGGTTGGAACACTGAAGCTTTCTTT. As protein: CASSSGGWNTEAFF. The chain has TRBV5-4 and TRBJ1-1, with D hard to call. This CDR3 comprises 14 residues. V was shortened by 3 bases and J by 1 base, with 10 bases between the two germline ends. The germline V gene encodes CDR1 SGHNT and CDR2 YYREEE (reference sequence).

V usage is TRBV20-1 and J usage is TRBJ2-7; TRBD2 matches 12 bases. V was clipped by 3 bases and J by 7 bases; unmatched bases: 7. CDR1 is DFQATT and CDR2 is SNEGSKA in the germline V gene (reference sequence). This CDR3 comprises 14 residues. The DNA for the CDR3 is TGCAGTGCTAGTAGACTAGCGGGGGTGGGTGAGCAGTACTTC. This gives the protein CSASRLAGVGEQYF.

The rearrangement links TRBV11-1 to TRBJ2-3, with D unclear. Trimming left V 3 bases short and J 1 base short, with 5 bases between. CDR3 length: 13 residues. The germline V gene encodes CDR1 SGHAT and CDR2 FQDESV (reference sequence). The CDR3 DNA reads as TGTGCCAGCAGCTTTCGGGGCACAGATACGCAGTATTTT. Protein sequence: CASSFRGTDTQYF. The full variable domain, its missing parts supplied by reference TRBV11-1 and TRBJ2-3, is EAEVAQSPRYKITEKSQAVAFWCDPISGHATLYWYRQILGQGPELLVQFQDESVVDDSQLPKDRFSAERLKGVDSTLKIQPAELGDSAMYLCASSFRGTDTQYFGPGTRLTVL.

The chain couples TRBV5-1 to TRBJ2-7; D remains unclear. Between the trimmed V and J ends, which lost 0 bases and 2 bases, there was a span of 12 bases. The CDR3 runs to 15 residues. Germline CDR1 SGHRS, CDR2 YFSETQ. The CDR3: CASSLAPGTTYEQYF. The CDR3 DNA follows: TGCGCCAGCAGCTTGGCCCCAGGAACAACCTACGAGCAGTACTTC.

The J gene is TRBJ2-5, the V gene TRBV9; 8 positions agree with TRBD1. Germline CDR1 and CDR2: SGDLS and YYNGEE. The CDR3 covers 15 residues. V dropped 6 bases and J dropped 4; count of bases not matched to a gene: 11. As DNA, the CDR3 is TGTGCCAGCAACCGGACAGGGTTGGTGCTAGAGACCCAGTACTTC. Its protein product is CASNRTGLVLETQYF. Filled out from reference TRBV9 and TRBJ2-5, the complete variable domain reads DSGVTQTPKHLITATGQRVTLRCSPRSGDLSVYWYQQSLDQGLQFLIQYYNGEERAKGNILERFSAQQFPDLHSELNLSSLELGDSALYFCASNRTGLVLETQYFGPGTRLLVL.

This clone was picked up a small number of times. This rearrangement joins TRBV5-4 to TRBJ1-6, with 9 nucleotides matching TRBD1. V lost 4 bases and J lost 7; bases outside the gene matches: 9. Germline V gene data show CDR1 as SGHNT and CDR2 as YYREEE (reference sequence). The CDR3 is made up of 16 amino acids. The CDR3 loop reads CASSPPGTGKNSPLHF. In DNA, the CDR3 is TGTGCCAGCAGCCCCCCGGGGACAGGGAAGAATTCACCCCTCCACTTT. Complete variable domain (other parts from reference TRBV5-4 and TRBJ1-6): ETGVTQSPTHLIKTRGQQVTLRCSSQSGHNTVSWYQQALGQGPQFIFQYYREEENGRGNFPPRFSGLQFPNYSSELNVNALELDDSALYLCASSPPGTGKNSPLHFGNGTRLTVT.

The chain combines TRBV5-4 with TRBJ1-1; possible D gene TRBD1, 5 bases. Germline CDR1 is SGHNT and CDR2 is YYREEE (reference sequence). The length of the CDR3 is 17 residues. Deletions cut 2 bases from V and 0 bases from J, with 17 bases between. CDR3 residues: CASSLGAAGGLNTEAFF. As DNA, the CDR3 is TGTGCCAGCAGCTTAGGGGCGGCCGGGGGATTGAACACTGAAGCTTTCTTT.

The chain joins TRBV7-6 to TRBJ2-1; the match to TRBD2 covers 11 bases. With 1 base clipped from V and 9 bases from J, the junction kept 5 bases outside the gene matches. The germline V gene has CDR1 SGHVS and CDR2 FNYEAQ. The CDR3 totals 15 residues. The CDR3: CASSLGVAGGAEQFF. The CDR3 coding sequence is TGTGCCAGCAGCTTAGGGGTAGCGGGGGGGGCTGAGCAGTTCTTC.

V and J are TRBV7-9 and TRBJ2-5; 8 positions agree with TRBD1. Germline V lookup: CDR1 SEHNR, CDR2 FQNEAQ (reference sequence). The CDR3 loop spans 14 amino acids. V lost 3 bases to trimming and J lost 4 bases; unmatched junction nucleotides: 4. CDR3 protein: CASSFDRGLETQYF. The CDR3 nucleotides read TGTGCCAGCAGCTTCGACAGGGGTCTAGAGACCCAGTACTTC.

CDR3 DNA: TGTGCCAGCAGCGTAGAGGCAGGGTCGGGAAACACCATATATTTT. Translating it yields CASSVEAGSGNTIYF. This rearrangement joins TRBV9 to TRBJ1-3; tentative D call: TRBD1 (5 bases). Germline loops: CDR1 SGDLS, CDR2 YYNGEE. CDR3 size: 15 residues. Trimming took 0 bases from V and 4 from J, leaving 11 bases between them.

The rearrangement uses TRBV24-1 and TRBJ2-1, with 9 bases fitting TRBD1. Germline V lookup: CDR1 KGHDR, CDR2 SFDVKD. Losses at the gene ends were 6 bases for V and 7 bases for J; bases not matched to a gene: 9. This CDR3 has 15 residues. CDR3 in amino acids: CATSKDRGVINEQFF. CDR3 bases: TGTGCCACCAGTAAGGACAGGGGCGTTATTAATGAGCAGTTCTTC.

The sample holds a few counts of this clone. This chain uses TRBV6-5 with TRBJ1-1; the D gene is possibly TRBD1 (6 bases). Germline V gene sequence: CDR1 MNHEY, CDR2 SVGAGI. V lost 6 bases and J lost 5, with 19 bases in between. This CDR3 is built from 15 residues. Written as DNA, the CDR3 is TGTGCCAGCAGCCCACCCGATGAGGGGGAAACTGAAGCTTTCTTT. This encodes CASSPPDEGETEAFF.

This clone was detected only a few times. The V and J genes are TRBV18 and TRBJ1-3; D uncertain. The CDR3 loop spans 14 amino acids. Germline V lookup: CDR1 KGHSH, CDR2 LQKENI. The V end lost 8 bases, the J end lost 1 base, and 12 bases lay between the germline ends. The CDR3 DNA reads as TGTGCCAGCCGATCAGGTGTTTCTGGAAACACCATATATTTT. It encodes CASRSGVSGNTIYF.